A single sample is the source of the 14 T cell receptor beta chains below, sequenced in a study of blood T cell repertoires in COVID-19. Only in-frame clones appear in the TCRdb table, and some are missing; sequencing was by immunoSEQ multiplex PCR. This table has around 280,000 clones, 70% to 90% appearing once. Sequenced: PBMCs or T cells enriched from blood (not recorded which). The receptors originated from a woman aged 40 to 50 who had recovered from COVID-19.

V gene TRBV28 combines with J gene TRBJ1-3; D is uncertain. V shed 6 bases and J shed 6 bases, with 15 bases lying between them. CDR3 length: 14 residues. In germline, CDR1 is MDHEN, CDR2 SYDVKM. In DNA, the CDR3 is TGTGCCAGCAGCTGGCGGGGTTCGGAAAACACCATATATTTT. Encoded protein: CASSWRGSENTIYF.

The CDR3 loop reads CASSEGTGGIYGYTF. The CDR3 DNA sequence: TGTGCCAGCAGTGAGGGGACAGGAGGAATCTATGGCTACACCTTC. V gene TRBV25-1 combines with J gene TRBJ1-2; 8 bases align to TRBD1. The CDR3 length is 15 residues. The trim removed 3 bases at V and 4 bases at J, leaving 7 bases unmatched. The germline gives CDR1 MGHDK, CDR2 SYGVNS.

This clone was counted once. The V gene is TRBV6-2 or TRBV6-3, the J gene TRBJ2-2; 11 bases fit TRBD2. Germline lookup yields CDR1 MNHEY and CDR2 SVGEGT. V gave up 4 bases and J gave up 4 bases; unmatched junction bases: 14. This CDR3 is built from 19 residues. The CDR3 is CASSSLAGGPLGSTGELFF. The CDR3 coding sequence is TGTGCCAGCAGTTCGTTAGCGGGAGGGCCTCTGGGGAGCACCGGGGAGCTGTTTTTT.

The chain uses TRBV10-2 and TRBJ2-7; 10 bases line up with TRBD2. CDR3 length equals 15 residues. In germline, CDR1 is WSHSY, CDR2 SAAADI. Losses at the gene ends were 5 bases for V and 4 bases for J; bases not matched to a gene: 8. DNA of the CDR3: TGCGCCAGCAGTTATGAAGCGGGAGGGAATTACGAGCAGTACTTC. Protein product: CASSYEAGGNYEQYF.

This sequence joins TRBV7-2 and TRBJ2-3; unclear D gene. This CDR3 is 13 amino acids long. V was trimmed by 3 bases and J by 2 bases, leaving 6 bases between them. Germline V gene lookup returns CDR1 SGHTA and CDR2 FQGNSA. The CDR3 sequence is CASSFPFTDTQYF. DNA of the CDR3: TGTGCCAGCAGCTTCCCATTCACAGATACGCAGTATTTT.

V usage is TRBV5-1 and J usage is TRBJ2-2; D not resolved. V was trimmed by 0 bases and J by 1 base, leaving 10 bases between them. The CDR3 loop spans 16 amino acids. Germline V gene lookup returns CDR1 SGHRS and CDR2 YFSETQ. The CDR3 DNA reads as TGCGCCAGCAGCTTGGATTGGGCCTTGAACACCGGGGAGCTGTTTTTT. This encodes CASSLDWALNTGELFF.

As DNA, the CDR3 is TGCGCCAGCAGCCAAGAGGGTAAGACTAGCGTGGCCTACGAGCAGTACTTC. It encodes CASSQEGKTSVAYEQYF. The chain combines TRBV4-3 with TRBJ2-7; 8 positions agree with TRBD2. Germline V lookup: CDR1 LGHNA, CDR2 YSLEER. The J segment lost 2 bases and the V segment lost 0 bases, leaving 9 bases of the junction unmatched. This CDR3 contains 17 residues.

The CDR3: CASSQGQGARVSPLHF. In nucleotides, the CDR3 is TGCGCCAGCAGCCAAGGGCAGGGGGCTCGGGTTTCACCCCTCCACTTT. V usage is TRBV4-1 and J usage is TRBJ1-6; 8 bases are shared with TRBD1. The CDR3 extends over 16 amino acids. Losses at the gene ends were 1 base for V and 9 bases for J; bases not matched to a gene: 8. Germline lookup yields CDR1 MGHRA and CDR2 YSYEKL.

This rearrangement joins TRBV7-2 to TRBJ1-5; D is unresolved. V dropped 3 bases and J dropped 3 bases, with 9 bases sitting between them. The CDR3 is 14 residues long. From germline, CDR1 is SGHTA and CDR2 FQGNSA. CDR3 region: CASSFSGINQPQHF. In DNA, the CDR3 is TGTGCCAGCAGCTTCTCGGGGATCAATCAGCCCCAGCATTTT.

This clone came up a few times. V gene TRBV28 combines with J gene TRBJ2-4, with 7 bases that match TRBD2. Losses at the gene ends were 7 bases for V and 12 bases for J; bases not matched to a gene: 15. The germline CDR1 and CDR2 sequences are MDHEN and SYDVKM. The CDR3 is 14 residues long. The DNA of the CDR3 is TGTGCCAGCACCTCCAGACTAGCCCTCGCCACTCAGTACTTC. Its protein product is CASTSRLALATQYF.

This clone appeared a single time. This chain links TRBV28 with TRBJ2-7; TRBD2 agrees at 12 bases. The trim removed 7 bases at V and 2 bases at J, leaving 3 bases unmatched. Germline V CDR1 and CDR2: MDHEN, SYDVKM. CDR3 length: 14 amino acids. The CDR3 DNA reads as TGTGCCAGCACCACTAGCGGGAGGACCTACGAGCAGTACTTC. Translation gives CASTTSGRTYEQYF.

The rearrangement links TRBV28 to TRBJ2-7; 11 bases are a match to TRBD2. Germline V gene data show CDR1 as MDHEN and CDR2 as SYDVKM. The trim removed 4 bases at V and 4 bases at J, leaving 12 bases unmatched. The CDR3 consists of 17 residues. The chain's CDR3 is CASSSQGGSGRGYEQYF. The CDR3 DNA reads TGTGCCAGCAGTTCACAGGGGGGTAGCGGGAGGGGATACGAGCAGTACTTC.

The rearrangement links TRBV28 to TRBJ1-2; weak D call: TRBD1 (5 bases). V shed 5 bases and J shed 2 bases, with 15 bases lying between them. CDR1 MDHEN and CDR2 SYDVKM come from the germline V gene. The CDR3 consists of 15 residues. The CDR3 DNA follows: TGTGCCAGCAGTCTACAGGTCCTCCTGAACTATGGCTACACCTTC. As protein: CASSLQVLLNYGYTF.

This chain joins TRBV13 and TRBJ1-1; D unclear. Per the germline V gene, CDR1 is PRHDT and CDR2 is FYEKMQ (reference sequence). V lost 5 bases and J 2 bases, leaving 15 bases between the germline ends. This CDR3 has 15 amino acids. Here the CDR3 reads CASSPSVRPNTEAFF. The DNA of the CDR3 is TGTGCCAGCAGCCCCTCCGTCAGGCCAAACACTGAAGCTTTCTTT. The full variable domain, rest sourced from reference TRBV13 and TRBJ1-1, is AAGVIQSPRHLIKEKRETATLKCYPIPRHDTVYWYQQGPGQDPQFLISFYEKMQSDKGSIPDRFSAQQFSDYHSELNMSSLELGDSALYFCASSPSVRPNTEAFFGQGTRLTVV.